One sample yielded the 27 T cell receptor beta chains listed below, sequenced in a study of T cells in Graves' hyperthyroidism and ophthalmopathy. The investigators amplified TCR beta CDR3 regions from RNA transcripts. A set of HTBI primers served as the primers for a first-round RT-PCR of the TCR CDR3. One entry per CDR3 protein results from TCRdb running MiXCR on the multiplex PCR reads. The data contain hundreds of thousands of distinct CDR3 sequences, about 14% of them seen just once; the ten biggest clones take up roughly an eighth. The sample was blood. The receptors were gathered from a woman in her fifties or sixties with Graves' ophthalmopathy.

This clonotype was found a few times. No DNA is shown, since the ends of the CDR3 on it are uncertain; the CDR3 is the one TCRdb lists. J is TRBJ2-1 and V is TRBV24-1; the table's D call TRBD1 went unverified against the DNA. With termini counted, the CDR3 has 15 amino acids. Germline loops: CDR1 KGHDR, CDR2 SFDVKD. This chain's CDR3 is CATSDFDWGQGSLFF.

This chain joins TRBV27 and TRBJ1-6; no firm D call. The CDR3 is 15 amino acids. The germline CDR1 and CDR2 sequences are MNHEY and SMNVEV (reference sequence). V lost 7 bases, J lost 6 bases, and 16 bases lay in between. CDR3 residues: CASIRTSSSNSPLHF. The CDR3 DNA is TGTGCCAGCATACGTACCAGCTCGAGTAATTCACCCCTCCACTTT.

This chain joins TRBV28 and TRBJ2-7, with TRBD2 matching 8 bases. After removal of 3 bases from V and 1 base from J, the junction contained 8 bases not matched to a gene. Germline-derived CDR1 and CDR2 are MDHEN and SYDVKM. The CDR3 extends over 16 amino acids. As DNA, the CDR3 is TGTGCCAGCAGTTTGCCCGGGGGGGGACTATCCTACGAGCAGTACTTC. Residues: CASSLPGGGLSYEQYF.

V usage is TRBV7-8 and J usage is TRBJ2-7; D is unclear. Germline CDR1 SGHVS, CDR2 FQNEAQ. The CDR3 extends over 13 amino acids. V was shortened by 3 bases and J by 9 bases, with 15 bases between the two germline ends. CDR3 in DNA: TGTGCCAGCAGCTTGTCCCTAGAGGCCGGGCAGTACTTC. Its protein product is CASSLSLEAGQYF.

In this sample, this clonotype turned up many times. The DNA for the CDR3 is TGTGCCAGCAGCTTAAGGCGGGACACCTCAAAGTACTTC. Protein product: CASSLRRDTSKYF. The chain has TRBV7-2 and TRBJ2-5; D may match TRBD1 or TRBD2 (6 bases each). The germline V gene encodes CDR1 SGHTA and CDR2 FQGNSA. V shed 2 bases and J shed 12 bases, with 16 bases lying between them. The CDR3 sequence is 13 residues long.

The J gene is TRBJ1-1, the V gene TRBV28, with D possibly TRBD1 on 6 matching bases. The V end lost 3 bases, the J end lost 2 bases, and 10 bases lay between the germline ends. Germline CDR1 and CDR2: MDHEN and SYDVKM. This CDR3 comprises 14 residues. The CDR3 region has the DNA TGTGCCAGCAGTTTTGCAGGGGAAAACACTGAAGCTTTCTTT. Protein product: CASSFAGENTEAFF.

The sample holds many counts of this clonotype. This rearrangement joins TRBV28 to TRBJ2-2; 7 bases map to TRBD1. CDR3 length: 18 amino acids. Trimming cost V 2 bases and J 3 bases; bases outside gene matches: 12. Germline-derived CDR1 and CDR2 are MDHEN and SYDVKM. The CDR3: CASSLPADRRRDTGELFF. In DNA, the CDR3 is TGTGCCAGCAGTTTACCCGCGGACAGGCGGCGGGACACCGGGGAGCTGTTTTTT.

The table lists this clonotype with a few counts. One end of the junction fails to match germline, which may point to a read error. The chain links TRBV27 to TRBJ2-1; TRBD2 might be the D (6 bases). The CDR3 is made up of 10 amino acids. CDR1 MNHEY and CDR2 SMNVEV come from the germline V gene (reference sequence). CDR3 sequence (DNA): TGTGCCGTCGGCCTACGGGAGAAGCTCTTC. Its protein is CAVGLREKLF.

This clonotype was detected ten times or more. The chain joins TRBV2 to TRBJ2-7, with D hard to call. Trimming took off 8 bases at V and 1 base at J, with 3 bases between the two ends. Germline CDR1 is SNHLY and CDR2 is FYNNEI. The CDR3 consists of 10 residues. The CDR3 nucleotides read TGTGCCAGCTTTTCCTACGAGCAGTACTTC. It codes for CASFSYEQYF.

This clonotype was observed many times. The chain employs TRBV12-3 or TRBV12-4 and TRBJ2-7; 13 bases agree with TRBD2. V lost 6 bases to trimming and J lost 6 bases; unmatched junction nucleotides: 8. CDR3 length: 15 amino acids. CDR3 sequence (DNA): TGTGCCAGCAGCAAACGGGGACTAGCGGGATCCGAGCAGTACTTC. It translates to CASSKRGLAGSEQYF.

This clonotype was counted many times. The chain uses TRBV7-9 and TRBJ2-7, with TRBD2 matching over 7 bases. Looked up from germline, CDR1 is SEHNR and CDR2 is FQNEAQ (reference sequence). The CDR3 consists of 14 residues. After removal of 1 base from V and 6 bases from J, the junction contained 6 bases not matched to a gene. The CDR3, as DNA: TGTGCCAGCAGCTTAGAAGGGCGGGAGTCCGAGCAGTACTTC. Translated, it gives CASSLEGRESEQYF.

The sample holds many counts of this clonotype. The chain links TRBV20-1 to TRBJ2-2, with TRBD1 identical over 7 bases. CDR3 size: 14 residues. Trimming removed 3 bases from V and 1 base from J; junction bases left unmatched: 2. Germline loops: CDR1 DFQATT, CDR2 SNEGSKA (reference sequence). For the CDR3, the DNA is TGCAGTGCTAGCAGGACAGGGAACACCGGGGAGCTGTTTTTT. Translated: CSASRTGNTGELFF.

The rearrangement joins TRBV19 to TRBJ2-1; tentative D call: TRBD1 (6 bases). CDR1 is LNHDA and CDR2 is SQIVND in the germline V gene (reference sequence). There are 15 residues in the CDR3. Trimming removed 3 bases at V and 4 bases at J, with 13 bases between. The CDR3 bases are TGTGCCAGTAGTATGACCGCAGACAGGTACAATGAGCAGTTCTTC. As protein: CASSMTADRYNEQFF.

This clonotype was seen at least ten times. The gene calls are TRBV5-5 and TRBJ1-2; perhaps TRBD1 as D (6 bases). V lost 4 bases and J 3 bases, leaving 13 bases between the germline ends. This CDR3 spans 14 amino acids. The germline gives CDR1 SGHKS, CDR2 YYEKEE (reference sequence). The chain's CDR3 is CASSHTGGDYGYTF. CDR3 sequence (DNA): TGTGCCAGCAGCCATACGGGGGGCGACTATGGCTACACCTTC.

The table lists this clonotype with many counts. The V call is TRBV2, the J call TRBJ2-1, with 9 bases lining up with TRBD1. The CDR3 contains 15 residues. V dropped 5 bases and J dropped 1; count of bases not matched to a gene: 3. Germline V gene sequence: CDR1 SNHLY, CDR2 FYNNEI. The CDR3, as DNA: TGTGCCAGCAGTACCGGACAGGGGTCCTACAATGAGCAGTTCTTC. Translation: CASSTGQGSYNEQFF.

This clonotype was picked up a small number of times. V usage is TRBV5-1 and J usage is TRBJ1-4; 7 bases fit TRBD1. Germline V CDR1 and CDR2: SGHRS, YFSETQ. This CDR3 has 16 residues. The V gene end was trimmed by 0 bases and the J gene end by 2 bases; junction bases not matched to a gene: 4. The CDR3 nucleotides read TGCGCCAGCAGCTTGGCTGACAGGGCGACTAATGAAAAACTGTTTTTT. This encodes CASSLADRATNEKLFF.

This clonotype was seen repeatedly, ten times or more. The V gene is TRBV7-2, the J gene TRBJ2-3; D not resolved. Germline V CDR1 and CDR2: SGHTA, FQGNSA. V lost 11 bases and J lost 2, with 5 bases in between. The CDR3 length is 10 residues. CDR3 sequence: CAADTDTQYF. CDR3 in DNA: TGTGCCGCGGACACAGATACGCAGTATTTT. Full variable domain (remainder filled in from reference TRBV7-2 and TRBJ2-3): GAGVSQSPSNKVTEKGKDVELRCDPISGHTALYWYRQSLGQGLEFLIYFQGNSAPDKSGLPSDRFSAERTGGSVSTLTIQRTQQEDSAVYLCAADTDTQYFGPGTRLTVL.

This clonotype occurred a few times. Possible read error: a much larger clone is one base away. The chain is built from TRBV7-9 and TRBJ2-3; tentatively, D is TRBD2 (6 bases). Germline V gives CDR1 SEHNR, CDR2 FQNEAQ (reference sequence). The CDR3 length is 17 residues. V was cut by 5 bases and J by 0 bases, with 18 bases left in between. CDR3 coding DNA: TGTGCCAGCAGCCCCGGACCAGCGGGCACTAGCACAGATACGCAGTATTTT. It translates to CASSPGPAGTSTDTQYF.

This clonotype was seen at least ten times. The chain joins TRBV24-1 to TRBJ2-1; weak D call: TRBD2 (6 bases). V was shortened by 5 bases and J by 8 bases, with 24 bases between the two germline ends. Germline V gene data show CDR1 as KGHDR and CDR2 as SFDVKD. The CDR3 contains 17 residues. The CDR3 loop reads CATSVSGSGAGGYEQFF. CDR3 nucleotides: TGTGCCACCAGTGTGTCGGGTAGCGGAGCGGGCGGGTATGAGCAGTTCTTC.

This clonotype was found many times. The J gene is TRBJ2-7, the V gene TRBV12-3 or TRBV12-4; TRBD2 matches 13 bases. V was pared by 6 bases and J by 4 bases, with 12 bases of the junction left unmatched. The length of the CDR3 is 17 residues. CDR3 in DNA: TGTGCCAGCAGCCAAACCTTGGGACTAGCGGGAATATACGAGCAGTACTTC. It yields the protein CASSQTLGLAGIYEQYF.

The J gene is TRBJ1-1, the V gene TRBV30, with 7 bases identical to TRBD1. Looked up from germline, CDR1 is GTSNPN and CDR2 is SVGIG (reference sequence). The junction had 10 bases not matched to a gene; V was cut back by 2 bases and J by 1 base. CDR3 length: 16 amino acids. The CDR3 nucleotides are TGTGCCTGGAGTCCCGGGACAGTCAAAAAGAACACTGAAGCTTTCTTT. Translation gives CAWSPGTVKKNTEAFF.

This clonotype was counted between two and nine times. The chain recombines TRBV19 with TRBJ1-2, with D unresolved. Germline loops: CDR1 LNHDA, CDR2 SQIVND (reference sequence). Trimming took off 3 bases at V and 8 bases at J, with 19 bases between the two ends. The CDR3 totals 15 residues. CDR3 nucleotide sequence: TGTGCCAGTAGTATTTTTGGTCGATGGAGTCAGGGCTACACCTTC. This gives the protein CASSIFGRWSQGYTF.

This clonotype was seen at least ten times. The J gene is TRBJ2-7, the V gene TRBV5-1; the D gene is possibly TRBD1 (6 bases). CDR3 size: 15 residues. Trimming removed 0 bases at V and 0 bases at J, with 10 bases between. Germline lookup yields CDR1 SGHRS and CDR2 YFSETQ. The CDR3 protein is CASSLAGGYSYEQYF. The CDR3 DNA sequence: TGCGCCAGCAGCTTGGCTGGGGGCTACTCCTACGAGCAGTACTTC.

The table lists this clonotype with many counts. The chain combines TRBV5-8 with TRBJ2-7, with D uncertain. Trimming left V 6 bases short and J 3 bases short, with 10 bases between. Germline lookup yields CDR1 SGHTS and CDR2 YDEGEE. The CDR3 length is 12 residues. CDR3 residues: CASTVDGYEQYF. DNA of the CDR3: TGTGCCAGCACCGTTGACGGCTACGAGCAGTACTTC. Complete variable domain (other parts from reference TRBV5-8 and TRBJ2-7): EAGVTQSPTHLIKTRGQQATLRCSPISGHTSVYWYQQALGLGLQFLLWYDEGEERNRGNFPPRFSGRQFPNYSSELNVNALELEDSALYLCASTVDGYEQYFGPGTRLTVT.

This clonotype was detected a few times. This CDR3 reads CASSFLLAGGLANEQFF. For the CDR3, the DNA is TGTGCCAGCAGCTTCTTACTAGCGGGAGGTTTAGCGAATGAGCAGTTCTTC. The rearrangement joins TRBV11-3 to TRBJ2-1; 12 positions match TRBD2. The V and J ends lost 3 bases and 7 bases, in that order; junction bases with no gene match: 10. Germline CDR1 SGHNT, CDR2 YENEEA. There are 17 residues in the CDR3.

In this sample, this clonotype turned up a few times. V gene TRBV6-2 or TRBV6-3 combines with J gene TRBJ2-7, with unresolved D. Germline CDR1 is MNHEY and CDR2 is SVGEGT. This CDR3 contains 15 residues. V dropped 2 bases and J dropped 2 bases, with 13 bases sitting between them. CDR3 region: CASSYHLRTPYEQYF. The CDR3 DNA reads TGTGCCAGCAGTTACCACCTTCGAACCCCCTACGAGCAGTACTTC.

CDR3 coding DNA: TGTGCCAGCAGTTACGGGAGGGGGTTCCCTGAGCAGTTCTTC. Its protein product is CASSYGRGFPEQFF. The chain recombines TRBV6-9 with TRBJ2-1; 8 nucleotides agree with TRBD2. V lost 3 bases and J lost 9; bases outside the gene matches: 7. The CDR3 covers 14 residues. Looked up from germline, CDR1 is MNHGY and CDR2 is SVAAGI.